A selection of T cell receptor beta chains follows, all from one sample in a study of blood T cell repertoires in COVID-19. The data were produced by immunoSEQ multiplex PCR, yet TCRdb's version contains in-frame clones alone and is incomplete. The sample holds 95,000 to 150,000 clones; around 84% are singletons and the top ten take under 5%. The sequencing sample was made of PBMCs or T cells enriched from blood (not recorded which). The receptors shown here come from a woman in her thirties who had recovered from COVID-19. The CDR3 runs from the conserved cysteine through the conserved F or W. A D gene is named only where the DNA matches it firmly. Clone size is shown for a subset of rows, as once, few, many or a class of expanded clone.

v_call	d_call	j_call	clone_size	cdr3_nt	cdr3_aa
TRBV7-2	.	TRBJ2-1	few	TGTGCCAGCAGCTTAGTAATAGCGACTACCAATGAGCAGTTCTTC	CASSLVIATTNEQFF
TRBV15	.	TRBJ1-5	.	TGTGCCACCAGCAGAGATTGGGCACTGAGCAATCAGCCCCAGCATTTT	CATSRDWALSNQPQHF
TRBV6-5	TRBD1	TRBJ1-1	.	TGTGCCAGTCAAGGGACAGGAACGATGAACACTGAAGCTTTCTTT	CASQGTGTMNTEAFF
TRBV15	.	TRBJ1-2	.	TGTGCCACCAGCAGAGTCGGGAAGGCCTTCTATGGCTACACCTTC	CATSRVGKAFYGYTF
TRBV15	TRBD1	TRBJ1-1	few	TGTGCCACCAGCCAGGGGGACCACACTGAAGCTTTCTTT	CATSQGDHTEAFF
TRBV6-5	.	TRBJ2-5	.	TGTGCCAGCAGCCCCTCCGAGGTAGAGACCCAGTACTTC	CASSPSEVETQYF
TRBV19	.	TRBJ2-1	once	TGTGCCAGTAGTAAGAGGAACTCCTACAATGAGCAGTTCTTC	CASSKRNSYNEQFF
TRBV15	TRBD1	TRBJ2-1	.	TGTGCCACCAGGACAGGGGGCTCCTACAATGAGCAGTTCTTC	CATRTGGSYNEQFF
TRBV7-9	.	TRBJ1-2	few	TGTGCCAGCAGTCCTTACGCCCGGACAGCCTATGGCTACACCTTC	CASSPYARTAYGYTF
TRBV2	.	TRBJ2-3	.	TGTGCCAGCAGTGATGGTACTACCACAAATACGCAGTATTTT	CASSDGTTTNTQYF
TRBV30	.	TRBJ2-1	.	TGTGCCTCGCTGCCTCTGGGACTTTCCGGCGATGAGCAGTTCTTC	CASLPLGLSGDEQFF
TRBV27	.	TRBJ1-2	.	TGTGCCAGCAGTTTATGGGGCAGCAACTATGGCTACACCTTC	CASSLWGSNYGYTF
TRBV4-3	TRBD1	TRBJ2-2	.	TGCGCCAGCAGCCAGAATCCCCCCGGGACAGGGGACACCGGGGAGCTGTTTTTT	CASSQNPPGTGDTGELFF
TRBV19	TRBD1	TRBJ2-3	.	TGTGCCAGTAGACCAACACAGGGGACAGATACGCAGTATTTT	CASRPTQGTDTQYF
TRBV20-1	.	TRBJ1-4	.	TGCAGTGCCCGTAATGAAAAACTGTTTTTT	CSARNEKLFF
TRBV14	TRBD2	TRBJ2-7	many	TGTGCCAGCAGCCGAGGGACTAGCCACGAGCAGTACTTC	CASSRGTSHEQYF
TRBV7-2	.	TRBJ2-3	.	TGTGCCAGCAGCGTAGTGGGGGGAGTGGGCACAGATACGCAGTATTTT	CASSVVGGVGTDTQYF
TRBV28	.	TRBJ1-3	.	TGTGCCAGCAGCTATGACAGACCCCGCTCTGGAAACACCATATATTTT	CASSYDRPRSGNTIYF
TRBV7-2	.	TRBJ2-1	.	TGTGCCAGCAGCTTTAGAAGCTACAATGAGCAGTTCTTC	CASSFRSYNEQFF
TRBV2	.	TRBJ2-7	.	TGTGCCAGCAGAGTTTCTAGGTACGAGCAGTACTTC	CASRVSRYEQYF